Following are 24 T cell receptor beta chains from one sample sequenced in a study of CD8+CD57+ T cells in acquired aplastic anemia (dated 2018 in TCRdb). The sequencer was an Illumina HiSeq 2000. TCR beta VDJ combination and CDR3 sequence profiling used genomic DNA as the template. TCRdb cleaned the public reads at Q25 with fastp, built clones with MiXCR and kept in-frame beta chains. Rows with one shared CDR3 protein collapse into an entry with the most common genes and DNA. The sample yields 250,000 to 350,000 distinct CDR3 sequences; 50% to 70% were counted once. The ten biggest clones cover 7% to 9% of the sample. The sequencing input was sorted CD4+, CD8+, or CD8+CD57+ T cells (not recorded which) from PBMCs. These receptors originate from a human donor with severe aplastic anemia or a healthy control (not recorded which).

At least ten counts were recorded for this clonotype. The genes are TRBV7-9 and TRBJ2-7; D possibly uses TRBD1 or TRBD2 (6 bases each). V lost 0 bases and J lost 3, with 9 bases in between. CDR3 length equals 14 residues. CDR1 is SEHNR, CDR2 FQNEAQ, per germline (reference sequence). CDR3 region: CASSLAGGYYEQYF. For the CDR3, the DNA is TGTGCCAGCAGCTTAGCAGGGGGGTACTACGAGCAGTACTTC.

The chain links TRBV5-6 to TRBJ1-5; the D is unclear. CDR1 SGHDT and CDR2 YYEEEE come from the germline V gene. Trimming removed 2 bases from V and 0 bases from J, with 9 bases in between. CDR3 size: 15 residues. The CDR3 here is CASSLGLYSNQPQHF. The CDR3 DNA reads TGTGCCAGCAGCTTAGGGCTCTATAGCAATCAGCCCCAGCATTTT.

J is TRBJ1-2 and V is TRBV29-1; TRBD1 agrees at 7 bases. This CDR3 is 16 amino acids long. Trimming took 4 bases from V and 1 from J; bases not matched to a gene: 12. CDR1 and CDR2 (germline): SQVTM, ANQGSEA. The CDR3 nucleotides read TGCAGCGTTGCGACAGGGAGAGGGATTGGTAACTATGGCTACACCTTC. Encoded protein: CSVATGRGIGNYGYTF.

The chain joins TRBV7-2 to TRBJ1-4; TRBD1 is a possible D gene (6 bases). There are 13 residues in the CDR3. V was trimmed by 8 bases and J by 5 bases, leaving 12 bases between them. Germline CDR1 reads SGHTA; CDR2 reads FQGNSA. CDR3 amino acids: CASRGAPNEKLFF. In DNA, the CDR3 is TGTGCCAGCCGGGGGGCGCCGAATGAAAAACTGTTTTTT.

This clonotype has only a few counts. V usage is TRBV2 and J usage is TRBJ1-6, with a tentative D call TRBD1 (5 bases). Germline-derived CDR1 and CDR2 are SNHLY and FYNNEI. This CDR3 contains 15 residues. Trimming took 8 bases from V and 1 from J, leaving 12 bases between them. The CDR3 region is CASAGLGSYNSPLHF. For the CDR3, the DNA is TGTGCCAGCGCGGGGCTTGGGTCCTATAATTCACCCCTCCACTTT.

The chain employs TRBV20-1 and TRBJ2-2; 11 nucleotides agree with TRBD1. V was clipped by 6 bases and J by 4 bases; unmatched bases: 7. Germline V gene lookup returns CDR1 DFQATT and CDR2 SNEGSKA (reference sequence). The CDR3 spans 15 residues. This CDR3 reads CSATPGTGGTGELFF. The CDR3 DNA reads TGCAGTGCCACCCCCGGGACAGGGGGCACCGGGGAGCTGTTTTTT.

This clonotype was counted only a few times. This sequence joins TRBV7-9 and TRBJ2-1, with 10 nucleotides matching TRBD1. The CDR3 is made up of 15 amino acids. V was pared by 5 bases and J by 4 bases, with 5 bases of the junction left unmatched. Germline values: CDR1 SEHNR, CDR2 FQNEAQ (reference sequence). CDR3 bases: TGTGCCAGCAGCCGGGACAGGGGAAGGTACAATGAGCAGTTCTTC. Protein sequence: CASSRDRGRYNEQFF.

This clonotype came up many times. V is TRBV19 and J is TRBJ1-5, with D uncertain. The V gene's germline CDR1 is LNHDA and CDR2 SQIVND (reference sequence). This CDR3 is built from 13 residues. V dropped 6 bases and J dropped 4 bases, with 10 bases sitting between them. This CDR3 reads CASSFEWNQPQHF. CDR3 coding DNA: TGTGCCAGTAGCTTTGAATGGAATCAGCCCCAGCATTTT.

V gene TRBV7-9 combines with J gene TRBJ2-7; no firm D call. The V gene lost 7 bases and the J gene lost 2 bases, with 18 bases spanning the gap. Germline CDR1 reads SEHNR; CDR2 reads FQNEAQ (reference sequence). The CDR3 consists of 15 residues. CDR3 loop: CASTIPAAGAYEQYF. CDR3 in DNA: TGTGCCAGCACCATCCCAGCCGCAGGTGCCTACGAGCAGTACTTC.

This clonotype was counted a few times. The chain employs TRBV5-1 and TRBJ1-6; D gene unclear. The CDR3 spans 13 residues. In germline, CDR1 is SGHRS, CDR2 YFSETQ. Trimming left V 0 bases short and J 8 bases short, with 6 bases between. CDR3 nucleotide sequence: TGCGCCAGCAGCTTGGAAACAGATTCACCCCTCCACTTT. Amino acids: CASSLETDSPLHF.

Only a few counts were recorded for this clonotype. The chain links TRBV24-1 to TRBJ2-7; D gene uncertain. Germline V gives CDR1 KGHDR, CDR2 SFDVKD. The CDR3 has 15 amino acids. V lost 7 bases to trimming and J lost 0 bases, with 15 bases between them. The CDR3: CATRQDEVLSYEQYF. The CDR3 nucleotides read TGTGCCACCAGGCAGGACGAGGTTCTCTCCTACGAGCAGTACTTC.

The V call is TRBV7-3, the J call TRBJ2-7; 8 nucleotides line up with TRBD2. V lost 2 bases and J lost 4; bases outside the gene matches: 16. The CDR3 totals 18 residues. CDR1 is SGHTA and CDR2 is FQGTGA in the germline V gene. The DNA of the CDR3 is TGTGCCAGCAGCTTATATATAAGCGGGAGAGAAGGTCGGTACGAGCAGTACTTC. This gives the protein CASSLYISGREGRYEQYF.

This clonotype was detected once. This chain uses TRBV5-1 with TRBJ1-4, with a possible D match to TRBD1 (5 bases). The length of the CDR3 is 15 residues. Trimming shortened V by 4 bases and J by 3 bases, and 13 bases separated the two germline ends. Germline assignment: CDR1 SGHRS and CDR2 YFSETQ. CDR3 loop: CASSLPGIANEKLFF. DNA for the CDR3: TGCGCCAGCAGCCTACCAGGGATTGCTAATGAAAAACTGTTTTTT.

The chain links TRBV2 to TRBJ2-6; 7 bases are shared with TRBD1. Germline loops: CDR1 SNHLY, CDR2 FYNNEI. V shed 5 bases and J 12 bases; nucleotides not matched to a gene: 7. This CDR3 comprises 13 residues. The CDR3 region is CASSSPGQRVLTF. As DNA, the CDR3 is TGTGCCAGCAGTTCTCCGGGACAGCGCGTCCTGACTTTC.

The gene calls are TRBV7-8 and TRBJ2-1; D gene uncertain. V was clipped by 5 bases and J by 12 bases, with 11 bases between them. Germline-derived CDR1 and CDR2 are SGHVS and FQNEAQ. The CDR3 sequence is 11 residues long. The CDR3 loop is CASSLKDTQFF. In DNA form, the CDR3 reads TGTGCCAGCAGCCTGAAAGATACGCAGTTCTTC.

This clonotype was seen only once. The chain combines TRBV7-2 with TRBJ2-7, with 10 bases identical to TRBD1. Looked up from germline, CDR1 is SGHTA and CDR2 is FQGNSA. The CDR3 extends over 14 amino acids. After removal of 3 bases from V and 9 bases from J, the junction contained 8 bases not matched to a gene. CDR3 protein: CASSFGGQGRVQYF. CDR3 in DNA: TGTGCCAGCAGCTTCGGGGGACAGGGGAGGGTGCAGTACTTC. Combining the CDR3 with reference TRBV7-2 and TRBJ2-7 gives the whole variable domain GAGVSQSPSNKVTEKGKDVELRCDPISGHTALYWYRQSLGQGLEFLIYFQGNSAPDKSGLPSDRFSAERTGGSVSTLTIQRTQQEDSAVYLCASSFGGQGRVQYFGPGTRLTVT.

The sample holds one count of this clonotype. The chain couples TRBV20-1 to TRBJ1-6; 9 nucleotides match TRBD1. V was clipped by 6 bases and J by 9 bases; unmatched bases: 12. The CDR3 totals 15 residues. In germline, CDR1 is DFQATT, CDR2 SNEGSKA (reference sequence). The CDR3 region has the DNA TGCAGTGCCACTGACAGGGGGTTAAATAGTTCACCCCTCCACTTT. Translating it yields CSATDRGLNSSPLHF.

The V call is TRBV20-1, the J call TRBJ2-1; 12 bases align to TRBD1. Germline V gene lookup returns CDR1 DFQATT and CDR2 SNEGSKA (reference sequence). V lost 6 bases to trimming and J lost 5 bases; unmatched junction nucleotides: 8. This CDR3 is built from 15 residues. The CDR3 reads CSAVRGQGANNEQFF. DNA of the CDR3: TGCAGTGCAGTGAGGGGACAGGGGGCCAACAATGAGCAGTTCTTC.

This clonotype appeared a few times. J is TRBJ2-7 and V is TRBV20-1; D uncertain. Trimming removed 3 bases at V and 5 bases at J, with 11 bases between. The CDR3 spans 12 residues. Germline V gene sequence: CDR1 DFQATT, CDR2 SNEGSKA (reference sequence). CDR3 DNA sequence: TGCAGTGCTAGTCGCCCGGTGGACGAGCAGTACTTC. Protein product: CSASRPVDEQYF.

The chain uses TRBV25-1 and TRBJ1-5; D ambiguous. In germline, CDR1 is MGHDK, CDR2 SYGVNS. The CDR3 has 12 residues. The V end lost 8 bases, the J end lost 2 bases, and 7 bases lay between the germline ends. The CDR3 DNA sequence: TGTGCCAGCCGAAGGGGCAATCAGCCCCAGCATTTT. This translates into CASRRGNQPQHF.

V gene TRBV7-9 combines with J gene TRBJ2-1, with 10 bases fitting TRBD2. This CDR3 is built from 17 residues. With 2 bases clipped from V and 7 bases from J, the junction kept 11 bases outside the gene matches. Germline V gene lookup returns CDR1 SEHNR and CDR2 FQNEAQ (reference sequence). The CDR3 coding sequence is TGTGCCAGCAGCTTAACCTCTAGCGGGAGCTCAATAAATGAGCAGTTCTTC. It specifies CASSLTSSGSSINEQFF.

In its sample, this clonotype was seen a few times. The J gene is TRBJ1-6, the V gene TRBV25-1; 7 bases align to TRBD1. CDR1 is MGHDK, CDR2 SYGVNS, per germline. Trimming removed 6 bases from V and 6 bases from J; junction bases left unmatched: 5. The length of the CDR3 is 14 residues. CDR3 sequence: CASSWTGANSPLHF. CDR3 coding DNA: TGTGCCAGCAGCTGGACAGGAGCTAATTCACCCCTCCACTTT. Variable domain in full (rest from reference TRBV25-1 and TRBJ1-6): EADIYQTPRYLVIGTGKKITLECSQTMGHDKMYWYQQDPGMELHLIHYSYGVNSTEKGDLSSESTVSRIRTEHFPLTLESARPSHTSQYLCASSWTGANSPLHFGNGTRLTVT.

V and J are TRBV5-4 and TRBJ1-2; 7 bases map to TRBD1. This CDR3 is built from 13 residues. With V trimmed by 4 bases and J by 4 bases, 4 bases remained unmatched. Germline assignment: CDR1 SGHNT and CDR2 YYREEE (reference sequence). The CDR3: CASSTDRAYGYTF. CDR3 in DNA: TGTGCCAGCAGCACTGACAGGGCCTATGGCTACACCTTC.

The V call is TRBV20-1, the J call TRBJ1-6; D not resolved. V shed 5 bases and J shed 9 bases, with 17 bases lying between them. Germline V lookup: CDR1 DFQATT, CDR2 SNEGSKA (reference sequence). The CDR3 contains 14 residues. The CDR3 DNA is TGCAGTGCTTCCACCCACGGCACGGCTTCACCCCTCCACTTT. It yields the protein CSASTHGTASPLHF.